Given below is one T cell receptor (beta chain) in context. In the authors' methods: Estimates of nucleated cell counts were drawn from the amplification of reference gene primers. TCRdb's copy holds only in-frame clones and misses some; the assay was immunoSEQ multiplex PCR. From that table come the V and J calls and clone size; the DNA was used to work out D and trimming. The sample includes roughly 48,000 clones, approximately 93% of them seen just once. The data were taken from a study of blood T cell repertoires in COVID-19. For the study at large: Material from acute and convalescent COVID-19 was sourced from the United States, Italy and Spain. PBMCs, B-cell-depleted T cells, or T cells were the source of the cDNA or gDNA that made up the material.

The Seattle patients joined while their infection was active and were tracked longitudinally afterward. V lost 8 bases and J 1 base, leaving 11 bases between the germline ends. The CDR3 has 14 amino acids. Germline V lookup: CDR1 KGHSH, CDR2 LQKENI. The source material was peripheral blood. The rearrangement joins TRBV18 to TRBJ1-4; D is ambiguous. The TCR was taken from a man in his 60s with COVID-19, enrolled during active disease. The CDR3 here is CASTTTITNEKLFF. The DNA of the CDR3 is TGTGCCAGCACGACGACAATAACTAATGAAAAACTGTTTTTT.